This T cell receptor (beta chain) was sequenced in a study of vaccination and CD4 T cells after COVID-19. Turning to the study itself: Comprising six males and four females, the convalescent participants counted two Hispanic individuals among them. For control cultures, the treatment was a CEFX pool, an HIV-1 Nef pool, or no peptide.

The Oncomine TCR Beta short-read assay was applied to DNA of cultured CD4+ T cells. MiXCR, run by TCRdb on the PCR reads, gives a single entry per CDR3 protein. The table lists fewer than 8,500 distinct CDR3 sequences, roughly 39% of them singletons, with 15% to 25% in the top ten. This clonotype turned up a few times. Antigen: not known. CDR3 length equals 14 residues. In germline, CDR1 is SGHNT, CDR2 YENEEA. Trimming cost V 2 bases and J 1 base, with 7 bases left between them. Treatment defined: roughly 10-day PBMC culture with coronavirus spike peptide pools or control peptides (ViraFEST assay). CD4+ T lymphocytes from the unexposed donor were collected before the COVID-19 pandemic (2011-2018). A negative selection step was used to isolate CD4+ T cells once culture had run for around 11 days.

This receptor was identified in a human donor in good health. The chain combines TRBV11-3 with TRBJ2-3; D might be TRBD2 (5 bases). The specimen sequenced was CD4+ T cells from blood, cultured in vitro. The CDR3 sequence: CASSLSGGTDTQYF. CDR3 nucleotide sequence: TGTGCCAGCAGCTTATCCGGGGGCACAGATACGCAGTATTTT.